These T cell receptor beta chains were read from a single sample in a study of shared clonotypes between healthy human individuals. Sequenced by immunoSEQ multiplex PCR; TCRdb stores in-frame clones only, minus some. The sample lists a few million clones; more than 90% were seen once. The sequencing sample was made of naive CD4+ T cells sorted from blood. Receptors originate from a young man in good health. CDR3s include the opening cysteine and the closing phenylalanine or tryptophan. The D gene is left open where the match is weak. Rows give clone size only sometimes, using once, few, many, or a class for an expanded clone.

>-|TRBJ2-5|-|TRBV4-1
TGCGCCAGCAGCCAGGGTCCAGCGTACCAAGAGACCCAGTACTTC
CASSQGPAYQETQYF
>-|TRBJ1-4|-|TRBV7-2
TGTGCCAGCAGCACCCAGACAGGTCGCGGTAATGAAAAACTGTTTTTT
CASSTQTGRGNEKLFF
>-|TRBJ1-3|-|TRBV18
TGTGCCAGCTCACCATTACAGGGACGTTCTGGAAACACCATATATTTT
CASSPLQGRSGNTIYF
>-|TRBJ2-3|-|TRBV5-1
TGCGCCAGCAGCTTTGAACCATTCACAGATACGCAGTATTTT
CASSFEPFTDTQYF
>-|TRBJ1-2|-|TRBV6-1
TGTGCCAGCAGTGTGGGGGGAGTAGTTCGGGGCTATGGCTACACCTTC
CASSVGGVVRGYGYTF
>once|TRBJ2-7|TRBD1|TRBV4-1
TGCGCCAGCAGCCAAGACTCTTTCACGGGACAGGGGGCTTTGGAGCAGTACTTC
CASSQDSFTGQGALEQYF
>-|TRBJ2-3|-|TRBV6-6
TGTGCCAGCAGGCGCGACCGTCAGAGAGCTGATACGCAGTATTTT
CASRRDRQRADTQYF
>-|TRBJ2-7|-|TRBV30
TGTGCCTGGAGTATGACGGGAGCCAGCTCCGAGCAGTACTTC
CAWSMTGASSEQYF
>-|TRBJ2-7|TRBD1|TRBV6-5
TGTGCCAGCAGGCGACAGGGGGCCTACGAGCAGTACTTC
CASRRQGAYEQYF
>-|TRBJ2-7|-|TRBV6-6
TGTGCCAGCAGCTCACCGGTGGCGGGAAAATACGAGCAGTACTTC
CASSSPVAGKYEQYF
>-|TRBJ2-7|-|TRBV6-6
TGCGCCAGCAGTTCCGCGGGACGGAAAAATTCCTACGAGCAGTACTTC
CASSSAGRKNSYEQYF
>-|TRBJ1-1|TRBD1|TRBV30
TGTGCCTGGAATGCAGGGGGTTTGAACACTGAAGCTTTCTTT
CAWNAGGLNTEAFF
>once|TRBJ2-1|TRBD2|TRBV9
TGTGCCAGCAGCACCCTAGCGGGAGGGTCCTACAATGAGCAGTTCTTC
CASSTLAGGSYNEQFF
>-|TRBJ1-3|-|TRBV5-1
TGCGCCAGCAGCTTGGAGGCAGGGGCTGGAAACACCATATATTTT
CASSLEAGAGNTIYF
>-|TRBJ2-5|-|TRBV28
TGTGCCAGCAGTTTATCCCCTATCTGGGAGACCCAGTACTTC
CASSLSPIWETQYF
>-|TRBJ1-1|TRBD1|TRBV6-6
TGTGCCAGCAGCAAGGGACAGGGGGGGAACACTGAAGCTTTCTTT
CASSKGQGGNTEAFF
>once|TRBJ2-3|-|TRBV5-1
TGCGCCAGCAGCTTTTTCGGAGATACGCAGTATTTT
CASSFFGDTQYF
>-|TRBJ2-2|-|TRBV18
TGTGCCAGCTCACCAAGCTGGGAGCTGTTTTTT
CASSPSWELFF
>-|TRBJ2-1|TRBD2|TRBV7-6
TGTGCCAGCAGCGCCCTGGGTGGGTCGGGAGGTTACAATGAGCAGTTCTTC
CASSALGGSGGYNEQFF
>-|TRBJ2-1|-|TRBV30
TGTGCCTGGAGTGTAGAGAGCTCAGGCTCCTACAATGAGCAGTTCTTC
CAWSVESSGSYNEQFF
>once|TRBJ2-5|TRBD2|TRBV11-2
TGTGCCAGCAGCCTGTCACGACTAGCGGGATGGGGAGAGACCCAGTACTTC
CASSLSRLAGWGETQYF
>-|TRBJ2-7|-|TRBV7-2
TGTGCCAGCAGCTCCCCAAGGGGTAGGAAATCCTACGAGCAGTACTTC
CASSSPRGRKSYEQYF
>once|TRBJ1-6|-|TRBV5-1
TGCGCCAGCAGAGAAGGACTGCTGAGCTCCTATAATTCACCCCTCCACTTT
CASREGLLSSYNSPLHF
>once|TRBJ1-1|-|TRBV5-1
TGCGCCAGCAGCTTGGTCCCCGGTGAAGCTTTCTTT
CASSLVPGEAFF
>-|TRBJ2-7|-|TRBV28
TGTGCCAGCAGTTTTTCTTGGGGGGTTCCCTACGAGCAGTACTTC
CASSFSWGVPYEQYF
>-|TRBJ1-4|-|TRBV6-6
TGTGCCAGCAGCCCCGACCCCGTGGGGTGGGATGAAAAACTGTTTTTT
CASSPDPVGWDEKLFF
>-|TRBJ2-1|-|TRBV9
TGTGCCAGCAGCGTAGGACCCGCGGGAAATCCTAATGAGCAGTTCTTC
CASSVGPAGNPNEQFF
>once|TRBJ2-1|-|TRBV10-3
TGTGCCATCAGTGCACGGGACACGAGCTCCTACAATGAGCAGTTCTTC
CAISARDTSSYNEQFF
>-|TRBJ2-5|TRBD1|TRBV5-1
TGCGCCAGCAGCTTGGGGACAGGGGTAGAGACCCAGTACTTC
CASSLGTGVETQYF
>-|TRBJ2-5|TRBD2|TRBV6-6
TGTGCCAGCAGTTACCCGACTAGCGGACAAGAGACCCAGTACTTC
CASSYPTSGQETQYF
>-|TRBJ2-1|TRBD1|TRBV7-7
TGTGCTAGCAGCTCTGGACAGGGGGTGTACAATGAGCAGTTCTTC
CASSSGQGVYNEQFF
>-|TRBJ2-7|-|TRBV5-1
TGCGCCAGCAGCTTGGACCCGCGGGAGCAGTACTTC
CASSLDPREQYF
>-|TRBJ1-3|-|TRBV6-5
TGTGCCAGCAGCCTCAGGGGAACCTCTGGAAACACCATATATTTT
CASSLRGTSGNTIYF
>-|TRBJ1-1|TRBD1|TRBV6-1
TGTGCCAGCAGTGAACGTTTTGGCCTTAGGGGGCGCGTGGGGAACACTGAAGCTTTCTTT
CASSERFGLRGRVGNTEAFF
>-|TRBJ2-3|-|TRBV2
TGTGCCAGCAGTGCCGGGGTAAGCACAGATACGCAGTATTTT
CASSAGVSTDTQYF
>-|TRBJ2-5|-|TRBV5-1
TGCGCCAGCAGCTTGGCCGGGGTCGTAGGGGAGACCCAGTACTTC
CASSLAGVVGETQYF
>-|TRBJ2-3|-|TRBV5-1
TGCGCCAGCAGCCGGCGGGCCCAAGATACGCAGTATTTT
CASSRRAQDTQYF
>-|TRBJ1-1|-|TRBV15
TGTGCCACCAGCAGGGGGGGTGAGGCCCCTGAAGCTTTCTTT
CATSRGGEAPEAFF
>-|TRBJ1-6|-|TRBV10-2
TGCGCCACCCTCGCCCGGGACCGTCCCAATTCACCCCTCCACTTT
CATLARDRPNSPLHF
>once|TRBJ2-1|TRBD1|TRBV5-6
TGTGCCAGCAGCCCCTGGGACAGACAAACTTACAATGAGCAGTTCTTC
CASSPWDRQTYNEQFF
>-|TRBJ1-2|-|TRBV4-3
TGCGCCAGCAGCCCTTCTTCACCCGCTAACTATGGCTACACCTTC
CASSPSSPANYGYTF
>-|TRBJ2-1|-|TRBV2
TGTGCCAGCAGTGAAGGGATTCACAATGAGCAGTTCTTC
CASSEGIHNEQFF
>-|TRBJ2-4|TRBD1|TRBV6-1
TGTGCCAGCAGGCGGACAGGGTCAAACATTCAGTACTTC
CASRRTGSNIQYF
>-|TRBJ2-5|-|TRBV11-2
TGTGCCAGCAGCTTAGATGGCAGGCCTGAAGAGACCCAGTACTTC
CASSLDGRPEETQYF
>-|TRBJ2-5|-|TRBV2
TGTGCCAGCAGGGGATCCAGGGCCCAAGAGACCCAGTACTTC
CASRGSRAQETQYF
>-|TRBJ1-1|-|TRBV5-4
TGTGCCAGCAGCTTGGAGGTGGGCTCCACTGAAGCTTTCTTT
CASSLEVGSTEAFF
>-|TRBJ1-3|TRBD1|TRBV10-3
TGTGCCATCAGTGATATATGGACAGGGGGCAACGGAAACACCATATATTTT
CAISDIWTGGNGNTIYF
>few|TRBJ1-2|TRBD1|TRBV19
TGTGCCAGTAGTACGGGACAGGGCTATGGCTACACCTTC
CASSTGQGYGYTF
>-|TRBJ2-7|TRBD2|TRBV5-4
TGTGCCAGCAGCTTGGGGGGTCTAGCGGGGGCCTACGAGCAGTACTTC
CASSLGGLAGAYEQYF
>-|TRBJ1-4|TRBD1|TRBV5-4
TGTGCCAGCAGCATCGACAGGGGTGCTAATGAAAAACTGTTTTTT
CASSIDRGANEKLFF
>-|TRBJ2-7|-|TRBV6-5
TGTGCCAGCAGTTCTGACGGGGGCGGCTACGAGCAGTACTTC
CASSSDGGGYEQYF
>-|TRBJ2-5|TRBD1|TRBV27
TGTGCCAGCAGTCCCTCGGGACAGCCCCGGGTAGGCCAAGAGACCCAGTACTTC
CASSPSGQPRVGQETQYF
>-|TRBJ2-7|-|TRBV18
TGTGCCAGCTCACCACAGAACAGACCCTACGAGCAGTACTTC
CASSPQNRPYEQYF
>-|TRBJ2-2|-|TRBV29-1
TGCAGCGTTGGAAGCCACACCGGGGAGCTGTTTTTT
CSVGSHTGELFF
>-|TRBJ1-5|-|TRBV6-1
TGTGCCAGCAGTGAAAATTTGGATTGGGGCAATCAGCCCCAGCATTTT
CASSENLDWGNQPQHF
>-|TRBJ2-1|TRBD2|TRBV19
TGTGCCAGTCGAAACTCCGGGACTAGACAATTCTTC
CASRNSGTRQFF